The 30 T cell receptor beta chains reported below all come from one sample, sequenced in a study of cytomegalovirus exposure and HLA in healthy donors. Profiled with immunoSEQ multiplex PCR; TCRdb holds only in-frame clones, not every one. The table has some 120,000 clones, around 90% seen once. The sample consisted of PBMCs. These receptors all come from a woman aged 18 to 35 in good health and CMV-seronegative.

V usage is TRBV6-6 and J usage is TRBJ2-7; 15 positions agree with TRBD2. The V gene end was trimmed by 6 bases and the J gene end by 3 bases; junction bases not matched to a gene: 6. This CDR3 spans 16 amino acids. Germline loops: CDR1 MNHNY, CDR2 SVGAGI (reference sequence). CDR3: CASSRTSGRAGYEQYF. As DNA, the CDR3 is TGTGCCAGCAGCAGGACTAGCGGGAGGGCCGGCTACGAGCAGTACTTC.

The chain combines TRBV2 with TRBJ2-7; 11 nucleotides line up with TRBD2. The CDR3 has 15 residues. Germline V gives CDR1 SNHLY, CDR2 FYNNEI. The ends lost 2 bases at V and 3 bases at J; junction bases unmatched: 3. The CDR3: CASSEIAGGYYEQYF. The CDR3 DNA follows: TGTGCCAGCAGTGAAATAGCGGGAGGGTACTACGAGCAGTACTTC.

The CDR3 coding sequence is TGTGCCAGCTCACCTCGACCGGGACTAGGTTTGGACAATGAGCAGTTCTTC. Its protein is CASSPRPGLGLDNEQFF. The rearrangement uses TRBV18 and TRBJ2-1, with 8 bases aligning to TRBD2. Losses at the gene ends were 3 bases for V and 5 bases for J; bases not matched to a gene: 12. The length of the CDR3 is 17 residues. Looked up from germline, CDR1 is KGHSH and CDR2 is LQKENI.

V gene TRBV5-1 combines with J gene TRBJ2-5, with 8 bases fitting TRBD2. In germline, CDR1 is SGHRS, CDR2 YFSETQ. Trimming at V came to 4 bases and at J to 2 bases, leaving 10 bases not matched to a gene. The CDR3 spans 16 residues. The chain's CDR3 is CASSPRGAGVQETQYF. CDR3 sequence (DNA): TGCGCCAGCAGCCCCCGTGGAGCGGGAGTACAAGAGACCCAGTACTTC.

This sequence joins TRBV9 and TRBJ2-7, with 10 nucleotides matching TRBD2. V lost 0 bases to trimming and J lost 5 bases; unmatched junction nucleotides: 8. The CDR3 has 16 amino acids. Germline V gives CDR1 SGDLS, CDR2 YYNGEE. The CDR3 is CASSVEAGGPVDEQYF. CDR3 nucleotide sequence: TGTGCCAGCAGCGTAGAAGCGGGAGGGCCGGTTGACGAGCAGTACTTC.

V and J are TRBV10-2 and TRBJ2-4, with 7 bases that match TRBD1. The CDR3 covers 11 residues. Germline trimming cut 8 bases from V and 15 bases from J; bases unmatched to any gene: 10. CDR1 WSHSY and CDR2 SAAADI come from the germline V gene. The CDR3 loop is CASRTGALLYF. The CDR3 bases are TGCGCCAGCCGGACAGGCGCCTTGCTGTACTTC.

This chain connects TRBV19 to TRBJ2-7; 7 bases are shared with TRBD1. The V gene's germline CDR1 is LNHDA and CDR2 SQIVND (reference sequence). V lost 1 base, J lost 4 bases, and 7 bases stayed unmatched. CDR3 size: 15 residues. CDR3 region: CASSIGQGPSYEQYF. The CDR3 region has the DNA TGTGCCAGTAGTATAGGACAGGGACCCTCGTACGAGCAGTACTTC.

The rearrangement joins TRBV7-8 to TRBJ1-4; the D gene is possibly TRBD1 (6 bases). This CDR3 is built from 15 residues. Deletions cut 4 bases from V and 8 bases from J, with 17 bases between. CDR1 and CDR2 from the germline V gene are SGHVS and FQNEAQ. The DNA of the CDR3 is TGTGCCAGCAGCTCCCGAGGGGACATGCGAGAAAAACTGTTTTTT. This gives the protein CASSSRGDMREKLFF.

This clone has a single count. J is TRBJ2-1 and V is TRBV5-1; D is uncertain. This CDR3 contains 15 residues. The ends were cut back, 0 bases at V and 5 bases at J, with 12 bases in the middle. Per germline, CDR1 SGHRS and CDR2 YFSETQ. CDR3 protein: CASSLVSVEDNEQFF. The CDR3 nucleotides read TGCGCCAGCAGCTTGGTTAGTGTCGAGGACAATGAGCAGTTCTTC.

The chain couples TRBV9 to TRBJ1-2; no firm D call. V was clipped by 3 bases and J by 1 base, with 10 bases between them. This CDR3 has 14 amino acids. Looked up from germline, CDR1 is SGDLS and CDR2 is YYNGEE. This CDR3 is CASSGKQSNYGYTF. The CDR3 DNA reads TGTGCCAGCAGCGGGAAACAGAGTAACTATGGCTACACCTTC.

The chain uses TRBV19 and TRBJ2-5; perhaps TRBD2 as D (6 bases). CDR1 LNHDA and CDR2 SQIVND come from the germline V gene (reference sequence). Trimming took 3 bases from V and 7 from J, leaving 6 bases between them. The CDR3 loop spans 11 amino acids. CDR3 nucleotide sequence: TGTGCCAGTAGTATGGGAGGGACCCAGTACTTC. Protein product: CASSMGGTQYF.

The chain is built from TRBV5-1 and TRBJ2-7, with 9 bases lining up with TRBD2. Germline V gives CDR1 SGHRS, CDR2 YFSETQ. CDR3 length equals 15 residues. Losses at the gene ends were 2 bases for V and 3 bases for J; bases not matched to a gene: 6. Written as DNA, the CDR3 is TGCGCCAGCAGCTTAGGGACTAGCTCGATCTACGAGCAGTACTTC. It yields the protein CASSLGTSSIYEQYF.

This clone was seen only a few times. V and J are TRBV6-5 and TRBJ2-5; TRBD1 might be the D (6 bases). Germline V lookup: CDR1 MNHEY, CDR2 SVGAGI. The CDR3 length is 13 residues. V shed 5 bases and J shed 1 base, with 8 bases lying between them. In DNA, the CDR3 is TGTGCCAGCAGTCGGGACATCCAAGAGACCCAGTACTTC. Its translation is CASSRDIQETQYF.

CDR3 coding DNA: TGTGCCAGCAGCGGAGGGGGCACTGAAGCTTTCTTT. Its protein product is CASSGGGTEAFF. The chain carries TRBV9 and TRBJ1-1; D is possibly TRBD1 (6 bases). Per germline, CDR1 SGDLS and CDR2 YYNGEE. Trimming took off 3 bases at V and 4 bases at J, with 7 bases between the two ends. The CDR3 spans 12 residues.

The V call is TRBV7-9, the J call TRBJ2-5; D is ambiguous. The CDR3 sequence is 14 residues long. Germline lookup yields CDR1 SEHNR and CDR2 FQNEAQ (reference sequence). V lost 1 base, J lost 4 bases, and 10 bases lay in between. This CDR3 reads CASSLGMGRETQYF. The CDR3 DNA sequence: TGTGCCAGCAGCTTAGGGATGGGCAGAGAGACCCAGTACTTC.

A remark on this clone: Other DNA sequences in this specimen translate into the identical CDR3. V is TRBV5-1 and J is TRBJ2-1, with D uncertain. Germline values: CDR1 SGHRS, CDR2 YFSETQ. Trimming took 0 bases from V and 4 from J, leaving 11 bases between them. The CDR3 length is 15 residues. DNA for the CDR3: TGCGCCAGCAGCTTGGGTGGCGGAGCTTACAATGAGCAGTTCTTC. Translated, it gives CASSLGGGAYNEQFF.

The DNA of the CDR3 is TGCGCCAGCAGCCAAGGCCCTAGCGGGAGAGACAATGAGCAGTTCTTC. It is translated as CASSQGPSGRDNEQFF. This rearrangement joins TRBV4-1 to TRBJ2-1; 10 bases map to TRBD2. The junction had 5 bases not matched to a gene; V was cut back by 1 base and J by 5 bases. This CDR3 is 16 amino acids long. In germline, CDR1 is MGHRA, CDR2 YSYEKL.

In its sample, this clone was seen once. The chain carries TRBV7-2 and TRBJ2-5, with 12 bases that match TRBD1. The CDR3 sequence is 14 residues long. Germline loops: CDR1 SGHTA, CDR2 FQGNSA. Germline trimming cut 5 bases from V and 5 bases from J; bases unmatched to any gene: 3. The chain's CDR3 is CASSRDRGRETQYF. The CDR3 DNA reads TGTGCCAGCAGCCGGGACAGGGGGCGGGAGACCCAGTACTTC.

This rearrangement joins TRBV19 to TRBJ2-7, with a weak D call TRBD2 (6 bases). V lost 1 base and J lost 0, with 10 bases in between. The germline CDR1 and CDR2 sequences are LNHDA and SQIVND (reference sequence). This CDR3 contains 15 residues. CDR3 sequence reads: CASSIGSGPSYEQYF. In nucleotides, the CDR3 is TGTGCCAGTAGTATAGGGAGCGGGCCCTCCTACGAGCAGTACTTC.

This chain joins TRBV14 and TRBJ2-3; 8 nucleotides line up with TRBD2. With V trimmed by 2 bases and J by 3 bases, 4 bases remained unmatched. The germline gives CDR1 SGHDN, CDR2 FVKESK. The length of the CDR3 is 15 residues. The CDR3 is CASSQIGGGTDTQYF. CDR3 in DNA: TGTGCCAGCAGCCAAATCGGCGGGGGGACAGATACGCAGTATTTT.

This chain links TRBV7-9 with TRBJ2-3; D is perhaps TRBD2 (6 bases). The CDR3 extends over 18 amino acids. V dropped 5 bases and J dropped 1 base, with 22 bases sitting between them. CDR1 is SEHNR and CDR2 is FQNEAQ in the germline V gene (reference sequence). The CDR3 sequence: CASSPPAGRSQGTDTQYF. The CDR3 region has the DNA TGTGCCAGCAGCCCGCCGGCGGGACGATCACAAGGCACAGATACGCAGTATTTT.

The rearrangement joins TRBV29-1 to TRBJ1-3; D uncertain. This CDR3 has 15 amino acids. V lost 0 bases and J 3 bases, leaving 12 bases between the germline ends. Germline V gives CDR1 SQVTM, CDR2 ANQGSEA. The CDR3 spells CSVEDLVGSGNTIYF. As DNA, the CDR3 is TGCAGCGTTGAAGATCTCGTGGGGAGTGGAAACACCATATATTTT. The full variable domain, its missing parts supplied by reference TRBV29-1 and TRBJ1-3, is SAVISQKPSRDICQRGTSLTIQCQVDSQVTMMFWYRQQPGQSLTLIATANQGSEATYESGFVIDKFPISRPNLTFSTLTVSNMSPEDSSIYLCSVEDLVGSGNTIYFGEGSWLTVV.

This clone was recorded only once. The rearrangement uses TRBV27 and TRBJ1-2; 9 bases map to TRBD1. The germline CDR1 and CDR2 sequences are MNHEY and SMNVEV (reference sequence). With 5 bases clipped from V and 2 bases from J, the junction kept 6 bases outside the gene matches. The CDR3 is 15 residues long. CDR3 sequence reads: CASSPKQGANYGYTF. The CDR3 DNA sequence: TGTGCCAGCAGTCCCAAACAGGGGGCCAACTATGGCTACACCTTC.

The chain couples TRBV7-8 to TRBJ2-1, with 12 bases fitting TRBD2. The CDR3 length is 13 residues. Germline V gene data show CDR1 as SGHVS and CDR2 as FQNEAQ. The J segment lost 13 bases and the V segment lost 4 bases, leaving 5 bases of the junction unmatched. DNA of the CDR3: TGTGCCAGCAGCTCCGGACTAGCGGGGACTCAGTTCTTC. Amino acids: CASSSGLAGTQFF.

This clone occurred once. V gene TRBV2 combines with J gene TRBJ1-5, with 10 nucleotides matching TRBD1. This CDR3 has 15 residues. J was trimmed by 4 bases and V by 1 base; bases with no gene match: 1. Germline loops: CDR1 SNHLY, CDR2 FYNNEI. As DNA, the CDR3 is TGTGCCAGCAGTGAAGGGACAGGGGGTAATCAGCCCCAGCATTTT. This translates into CASSEGTGGNQPQHF.

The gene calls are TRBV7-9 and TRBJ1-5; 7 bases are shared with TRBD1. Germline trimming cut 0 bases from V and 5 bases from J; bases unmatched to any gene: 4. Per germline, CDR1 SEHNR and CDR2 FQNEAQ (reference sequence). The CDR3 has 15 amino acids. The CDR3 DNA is TGTGCCAGCAGCTTAGCCGGGACAGACTATCAGCCCCAGCATTTT. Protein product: CASSLAGTDYQPQHF.

CDR3 bases: TGTGCCAGTAGTTACCGGGTCCAAACGAGTGGGGCCAACGTCCTGACTTTC. Encoded protein: CASSYRVQTSGANVLTF. This chain links TRBV19 with TRBJ2-6; D gene uncertain. Germline CDR1 is LNHDA and CDR2 is SQIVND (reference sequence). V gave up 5 bases and J gave up 3 bases, with 17 bases separating them. The CDR3 has 17 amino acids.

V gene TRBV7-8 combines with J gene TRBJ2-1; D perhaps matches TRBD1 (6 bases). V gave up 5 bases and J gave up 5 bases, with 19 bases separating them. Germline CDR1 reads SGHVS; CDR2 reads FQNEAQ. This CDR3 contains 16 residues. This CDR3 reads CASSPHRDNRNNEQFF. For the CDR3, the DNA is TGTGCCAGCAGCCCCCACCGGGACAACCGAAACAATGAGCAGTTCTTC. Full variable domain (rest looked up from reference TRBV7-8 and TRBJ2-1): GAGVSQSPRYKVAKRGQDVALRCDPISGHVSLFWYQQALGQGPEFLTYFQNEAQLDKSGLPSDRFFAERPEGSVSTLKIQRTQQEDSAVYLCASSPHRDNRNNEQFFGPGTRLTVL.

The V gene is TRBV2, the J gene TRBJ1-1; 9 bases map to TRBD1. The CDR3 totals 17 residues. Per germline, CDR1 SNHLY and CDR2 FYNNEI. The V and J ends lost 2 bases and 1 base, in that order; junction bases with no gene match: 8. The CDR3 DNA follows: TGTGCCAGCAGTGAATTATGGGGGACAGGGCAGAACACTGAAGCTTTCTTT. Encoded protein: CASSELWGTGQNTEAFF.

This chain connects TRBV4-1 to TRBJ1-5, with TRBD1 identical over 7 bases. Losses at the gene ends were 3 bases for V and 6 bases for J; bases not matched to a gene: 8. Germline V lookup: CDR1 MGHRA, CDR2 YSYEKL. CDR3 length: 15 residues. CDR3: CASSQHRGEGQPQHF. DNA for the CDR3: TGCGCCAGCAGCCAGCACAGGGGCGAGGGTCAGCCCCAGCATTTT.